Given below is one T cell receptor (beta chain) in context. This CDR3 contains 13 residues. V was cut by 6 bases and J by 1 base, with 9 bases left in between. The germline CDR1 and CDR2 sequences are MNHEY and SVGAGI. The data are from a study of blood T cell repertoires in COVID-19. Study summary: Italy, Spain and the United States were the sources of the convalescent and acute COVID-19 samples.

Authors' data handling: Reference gene primer amplification gave nucleated cell count estimates. Sequenced by immunoSEQ multiplex PCR; TCRdb stores in-frame clones only, minus some. The DNA gave D and trimming, while V, J and clone size come from that table. The sample consists of over 200,000 clones, 65% to 85% of them appearing once. This receptor was taken from a man between 35 and 55 years old with active or convalescent COVID-19. V and J are TRBV6-5 and TRBJ1-2; the D is unclear. The sequenced material came from peripheral blood. CDR3 bases: TGTGCCAGCAGCTTAACATATAACTATGGCTACACCTTC. Residues: CASSLTYNYGYTF.